This passage covers 24 T cell receptor gamma chains from one sample sequenced in a study of gamma-delta chains in newborns, infants, children. TCRdb applied CATT to the reads for clone calling. This repertoire shows roughly 460 gamma-chain clones, around 50% found once; its top ten account for about 44%. The sample was blood. Receptors were obtained from a child who was a newborn, infant or young child, either healthy, febrile or measles-vaccinated (not recorded which).

This clone was seen only once. The chain uses TRGV3 and TRGJ1 or TRGJ2. The J gene, left out of TCRdb, was set here by checking the DNA against germline. This CDR3 comprises 14 residues. After removal of 0 bases from V and 8 bases from J, the junction contained 10 bases not matched to a gene. Germline lookup yields CDR1 VTNTFY and CDR2 YDVSTARD (reference sequence). The DNA of the CDR3 is TGTGCCACCTGGGACAGGCTGGAATCGGATAAGAAACTCTTT. Translating it yields CATWDRLESDKKLF.

About this clone: With a much larger clone just one base away, this may be a read error. V usage is TRGV2 and J usage is TRGJP1. Here the J gene came from matching the DNA to germline, since TCRdb omits it. The trim removed 2 bases at V and 4 bases at J, leaving 13 bases unmatched. The CDR3 length is 17 residues. Germline CDR1 is EGSNGY and CDR2 is YDSYNSKV. Here the CDR3 reads CATWDEPSGGTGWFKIF. The CDR3, as DNA: TGTGCCACCTGGGACGAGCCCTCTGGGGGCACTGGTTGGTTCAAGATATTT.

This clone was seen a handful of times. A much larger clone differs by one base, so this may be a read error. The chain employs TRGV9 and TRGJP. No J segment appears in TCRdb, so it was assigned here by matching the sequence to germline. Germline CDR1 and CDR2: GITISATS and ISYDGTV (reference sequence). V trimming: 0 bases; J trimming: 4 bases; junction bases outside the gene matches: 3. The CDR3 totals 17 residues. CDR3 sequence (DNA): TGTGCCTTGTGGGAGGTGTCCCAAGAGTTGGGCAAAAAAATCAAGGTATTT. This encodes CALWEVSQELGKKIKVF.

This chain uses TRGV8 with TRGJ1 or TRGJ2. Because TCRdb records no J gene, it was assigned here through a match of the DNA to germline. The CDR3 runs to 12 residues. V lost 4 bases to trimming and J lost 7 bases; unmatched junction nucleotides: 7. The germline V gene has CDR1 VENAVY and CDR2 YDSYNSRV. DNA of the CDR3: TGTGCCACCTGGGAGAATGGATATAAGAAACTCTTT. It codes for CATWENGYKKLF.

The J gene is TRGJ1 or TRGJ2, the V gene TRGV8. No J gene is reported in TCRdb; it was inferred here by comparing the DNA with germline. The CDR3 covers 12 residues. Per the germline V gene, CDR1 is VENAVY and CDR2 is YDSYNSRV. The V segment lost 5 bases and the J segment 3 bases; nucleotides outside the gene matches: 4. DNA for the CDR3: TGTGCCACCTGGGGTTCTTATTATAAGAAACTCTTT. Translated, it gives CATWGSYYKKLF.

This clone is termed large. The V call is TRGV9, the J call TRGJP1. Trimming cost V 7 bases and J 3 bases; bases outside gene matches: 2. The CDR3 covers 12 residues. Germline lookup yields CDR1 GITISATS and CDR2 ISYDGTV (reference sequence). DNA for the CDR3: TGTGCCTTGTGTTCCACTGGTTGGTTCAAGATATTT. Protein product: CALCSTGWFKIF.

By sample fraction, this clone is large. The rearrangement links TRGV9 to TRGJP. TCRdb carries no J gene annotation; the J gene was assigned here by matching the DNA with germline. This CDR3 comprises 15 residues. With V trimmed by 2 bases and J by 6 bases, 1 base remained unmatched. From germline, CDR1 is GITISATS and CDR2 ISYDGTV (reference sequence). The CDR3 loop reads CALWEGELGKKIKVF. CDR3 in DNA: TGTGCCTTGTGGGAGGGAGAGTTGGGCAAAAAAATCAAGGTATTT.

Judged by abundance, this clone is large. Distinct nucleotide sequences in the sample also encode this CDR3. The chain uses TRGV9 and TRGJP. TCRdb records no J gene; here it was assigned by comparing the DNA to germline. This CDR3 comprises 17 residues. V lost 3 bases and J lost 3; bases outside the gene matches: 5. The germline V gene encodes CDR1 GITISATS and CDR2 ISYDGTV (reference sequence). The CDR3 loop reads CALWENTQELGKKIKVF. The CDR3 DNA is TGTGCCTTGTGGGAGAATACGCAAGAGTTGGGCAAAAAAATCAAGGTATTT.

Only a few counts were recorded for this clone. Being one base from a much bigger clone, this may be a read error. The rearrangement links TRGV9 to TRGJP. TCRdb supplies no J gene; here it was assigned by aligning the nucleotide sequence to germline. The V segment lost 4 bases and the J segment 4 bases; nucleotides outside the gene matches: 1. This CDR3 spans 15 amino acids. Per the germline V gene, CDR1 is GITISATS and CDR2 is ISYDGTV (reference sequence). The CDR3 DNA sequence: TGTGCCTTGTGGGATCAAGAGTTGGGCAAAAAAATCAAGGTATTT. Encoded protein: CALWDQELGKKIKVF.

A word on this clone: Since a much larger clone is just one base distant, this may be a read error. The chain has TRGV3 and TRGJ1 or TRGJ2. TCRdb carries no J gene annotation; the J gene was assigned here by matching the DNA with germline. Looked up from germline, CDR1 is VTNTFY and CDR2 is YDVSTARD (reference sequence). The CDR3 contains 12 residues. The CDR3 DNA follows: TGTGCCACCGGGGACGGGTATTATAAGAAACTCTTT. It yields the protein CATGDGYYKKLF.

Of note for this clone: A clone one base away is much larger, so this may be a read error. Within the sample, other DNA sequences also encode this same CDR3. The J gene is TRGJP, the V gene TRGV9. The J gene, left out of TCRdb, was set here by checking the DNA against germline. The CDR3 loop spans 19 amino acids. Germline V gene data show CDR1 as GITISATS and CDR2 as ISYDGTV (reference sequence). The CDR3: CALWEVAARQELGKKIKVF. As DNA, the CDR3 is TGTGCCCTGTGGGAGGTAGCCGCGAGGCAAGAGTTGGGCAAAAAAATCAAGGTATTT.

Remarks on this clone: This could be a read error, since a much larger clone is one nucleotide away. This same CDR3 is encoded by further DNA sequences in the sample. This chain joins TRGV9 and TRGJP. TCRdb gives no J gene; it was assigned here by matching the DNA to germline. Germline assignment: CDR1 GITISATS and CDR2 ISYDGTV (reference sequence). The CDR3 totals 19 residues. Here the CDR3 reads CALWEVAARQELGKKIKVF. CDR3 nucleotide sequence: TGTGCCTTGTGGGAGGTAGCCGCGAGGCAAGAGCTGGGCAAAAAAATCAAGGTATTT.

About this clone: Translating this DNA gives a protein that differs at residue 7 from the TCRdb one, which belongs to a much larger clone; a read error is likely, and the protein shown is this translation. This chain connects TRGV8 to TRGJ1 or TRGJ2. TCRdb is silent on the J gene; assignment here came from matching the DNA to germline. The length of the CDR3 is 15 residues. Trimming at V came to 2 bases and at J to 1 base, leaving 8 bases not matched to a gene. Germline V gives CDR1 VENAVY, CDR2 YDSYNSRV. CDR3: CATWDKASNYYKKLF. CDR3 coding DNA: TGTGCCACCTGGGATAAAGCCTCTAATTATTATAAGAAACTCTTT.

The chain couples TRGV4 to TRGJ1 or TRGJ2. As TCRdb names no J gene, one was assigned here on the basis of a DNA match to germline. CDR3 length: 13 residues. Germline V lookup: CDR1 EGSTGY, CDR2 YDSYTSSV. The junction had 5 bases not matched to a gene; V was cut back by 2 bases and J by 4 bases. The CDR3 DNA sequence: TGTGCCACCTGGGATGACGTCTATTATAAGAAACTCTTT. Protein sequence: CATWDDVYYKKLF.

V is TRGV3 and J is TRGJP2. TCRdb carries no J gene annotation; the J gene was assigned here by matching the DNA with germline. V shed 5 bases, J shed 2 bases, and the junction held 5 bases outside the gene matches. CDR3 size: 14 residues. Germline V gives CDR1 VTNTFY, CDR2 YDVSTARD (reference sequence). The CDR3 DNA sequence: TGTGCCACCTGGGCCCCCAGTAGTGATTGGATCAAGACGTTT. Amino acid sequence: CATWAPSSDWIKTF.

This clone is categorized as large. A junction boundary mismatches the germline segment, possibly from a read error. This sample includes further DNA sequences coding for the same CDR3. The genes are TRGV9 and TRGJP. TCRdb offers no J gene call, so here the DNA was matched to germline to obtain one. The germline gives CDR1 GITISATS, CDR2 ISYDGTV (reference sequence). The length of the CDR3 is 17 residues. CDR3 in DNA: TGTGCCTTGTGGGAGGCCTCGCAAGAGCTGGGCAAAAAAATCAAGGTATTT. Translated: CALWEASQELGKKIKVF.

This clone is classed as large (0.1 to 1%). This specimen includes other DNA sequences encoding the same CDR3. This rearrangement joins TRGV9 to TRGJP. The J gene was missing in TCRdb and was found by matching the end of the DNA to germline. The CDR3 runs to 16 residues. Trimming cost V 1 base and J 7 bases; bases outside gene matches: 4. Germline CDR1 reads GITISATS; CDR2 reads ISYDGTV (reference sequence). This CDR3 reads CALWEVRELGKKIKVF. DNA of the CDR3: TGTGCCTTGTGGGAGGTCAGGGAGTTGGGCAAAAAAATCAAGGTATTT.

This clone is judged hyperexpanded (1% or more). The chain couples TRGV9 to TRGJP. V lost 0 bases and J lost 4; bases outside the gene matches: 0. The CDR3 covers 16 residues. Per the germline V gene, CDR1 is GITISATS and CDR2 is ISYDGTV (reference sequence). The CDR3 DNA follows: TGTGCCTTGTGGGAGGTGCAAGAGTTGGGCAAAAAAATCAAGGTATTT. Encoded protein: CALWEVQELGKKIKVF.

The chain links TRGV4 to TRGJ1 or TRGJ2. No J gene is reported in TCRdb; it was inferred here by comparing the DNA with germline. CDR1 EGSTGY and CDR2 YDSYTSSV come from the germline V gene. There are 10 residues in the CDR3. The junction had 0 bases not matched to a gene; V was cut back by 3 bases and J by 7 bases. CDR3 region: CATWDYKKLF. The DNA for the CDR3 is TGTGCCACCTGGGATTATAAGAAACTCTTT.

By share, this clone counts as large. This chain connects TRGV8 to TRGJ1 or TRGJ2. CDR1 and CDR2 (germline): VENAVY, YDSYNSRV. CDR3 length: 11 residues. With 0 bases clipped from V and 10 bases from J, the junction kept 3 bases outside the gene matches. CDR3 amino acids: CATWDRQKKLF. For the CDR3, the DNA is TGTGCCACCTGGGATAGGCAAAAGAAACTCTTT.

This clone counts as large (0.1 to 1%). A much bigger clone sits one base away, suggesting this may be a read error. The chain employs TRGV9 and TRGJP. This CDR3 has 16 residues. Unmatched junction bases numbered 2, after V lost 0 bases and J lost 6 bases. The germline gives CDR1 GITISATS, CDR2 ISYDGTV (reference sequence). CDR3 in DNA: TGTGCCTTGTGGGAGGTGCTAGAGTTGGGCAAAAAAATCAAGGTATTT. It yields the protein CALWEVLELGKKIKVF.

This clone has only one observation. It is likely a read error: a sequence one base away is far more abundant. The sample contains more than one DNA sequence encoding this CDR3. No J gene was assigned, while the V gene was called as TRGV9. Germline CDR1 is GITISATS and CDR2 is ISYDGTV (reference sequence). The CDR3 sequence is 14 residues long. In DNA, the CDR3 is TGTGCCTTGTGGCAGGAGTTGGGCAAAAAAATCAAGGTCTTT. Residues: CALWQELGKKIKVF.

This clone is hyperexpanded in the sample. It may be a read error: a sequence one base away is much more abundant. The sample carries other DNA sequences with the same CDR3. V is TRGV9 and J is TRGJP. V lost 0 bases, J lost 6 bases, and 2 bases stayed unmatched. The CDR3 extends over 16 amino acids. Per germline, CDR1 GITISATS and CDR2 ISYDGTV (reference sequence). The CDR3 loop reads CALWEVRELGKKIKVF. Written as DNA, the CDR3 is TGTGCCTTGTGGGAGGTGCGAGAGTTGGGCAAAAAAATCAAGGTATTT.

A remark on this clone: It may be a read error: a sequence one base away is much more abundant. The rearrangement joins TRGV5 to TRGJ1 or TRGJ2. Germline V gene sequence: CDR1 VINAFY, CDR2 YDVSNSKD. This CDR3 comprises 13 residues. V gave up 0 bases and J gave up 7 bases; unmatched junction bases: 6. CDR3 nucleotide sequence: TGTGCCACCTGGGACAGGCAGGTGTATAAGAAACTCTTT. Protein product: CATWDRQVYKKLF.